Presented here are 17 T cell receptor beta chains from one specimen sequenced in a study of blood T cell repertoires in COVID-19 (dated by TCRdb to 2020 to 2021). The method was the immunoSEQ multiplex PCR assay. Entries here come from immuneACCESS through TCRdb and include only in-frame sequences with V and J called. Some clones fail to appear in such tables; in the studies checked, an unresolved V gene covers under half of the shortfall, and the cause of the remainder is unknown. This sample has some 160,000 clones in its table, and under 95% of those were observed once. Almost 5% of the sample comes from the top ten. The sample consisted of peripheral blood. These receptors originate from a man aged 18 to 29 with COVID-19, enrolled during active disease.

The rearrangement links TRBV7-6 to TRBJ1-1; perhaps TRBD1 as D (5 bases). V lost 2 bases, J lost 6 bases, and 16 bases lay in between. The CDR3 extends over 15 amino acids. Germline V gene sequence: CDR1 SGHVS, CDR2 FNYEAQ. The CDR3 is CASSLFMQGGSEAFF. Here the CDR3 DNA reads TGTGCCAGCAGCTTATTTATGCAGGGTGGGTCTGAAGCTTTCTTT.

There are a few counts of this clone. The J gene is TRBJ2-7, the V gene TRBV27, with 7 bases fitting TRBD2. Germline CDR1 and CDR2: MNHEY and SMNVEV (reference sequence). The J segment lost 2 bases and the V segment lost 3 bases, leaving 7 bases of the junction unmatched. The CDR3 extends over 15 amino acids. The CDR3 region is CASSFRGGMTYEQYF. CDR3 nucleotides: TGTGCCAGCAGTTTCCGGGGAGGGATGACCTACGAGCAGTACTTC.

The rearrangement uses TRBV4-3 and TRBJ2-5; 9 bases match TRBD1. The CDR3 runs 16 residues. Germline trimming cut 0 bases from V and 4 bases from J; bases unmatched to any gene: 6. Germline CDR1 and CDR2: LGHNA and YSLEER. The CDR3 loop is CASSQDGTGGIETQYF. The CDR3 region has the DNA TGCGCCAGCAGCCAAGATGGAACAGGGGGCATAGAGACCCAGTACTTC.

The CDR3 protein is CASSSGSNGRQPQHF. The CDR3 coding sequence is TGTGCCAGCAGTAGCGGCAGTAACGGGCGACAGCCCCAGCATTTT. The genes are TRBV27 and TRBJ1-5; D unclear. With 5 bases removed from V and 7 bases from J, the gap between germline ends came to 18 bases. The length of the CDR3 is 15 residues. Looked up from germline, CDR1 is MNHEY and CDR2 is SMNVEV (reference sequence).

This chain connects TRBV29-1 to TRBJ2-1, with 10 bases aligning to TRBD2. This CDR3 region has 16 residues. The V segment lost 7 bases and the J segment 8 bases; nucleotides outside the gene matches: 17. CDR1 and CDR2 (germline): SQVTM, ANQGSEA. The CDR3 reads CSGWVVSSGSRDEQFF. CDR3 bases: TGCAGCGGGTGGGTTGTGTCTAGCGGGAGTAGGGATGAGCAGTTCTTC.

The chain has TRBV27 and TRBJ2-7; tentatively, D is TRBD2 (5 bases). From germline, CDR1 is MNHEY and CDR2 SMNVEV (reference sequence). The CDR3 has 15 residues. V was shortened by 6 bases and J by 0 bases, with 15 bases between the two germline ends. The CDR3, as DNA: TGTGCCAGCAGCATAGCGAGCCCGAGCTCCTACGAGCAGTACTTC. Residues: CASSIASPSSYEQYF.

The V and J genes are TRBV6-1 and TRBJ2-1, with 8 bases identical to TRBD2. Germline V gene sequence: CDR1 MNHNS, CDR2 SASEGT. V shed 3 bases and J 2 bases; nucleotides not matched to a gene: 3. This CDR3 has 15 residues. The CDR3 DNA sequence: TGTGCCAGCAGTGATTTGGGACTAGCCTACAATGAGCAGTTCTTC. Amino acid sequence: CASSDLGLAYNEQFF.

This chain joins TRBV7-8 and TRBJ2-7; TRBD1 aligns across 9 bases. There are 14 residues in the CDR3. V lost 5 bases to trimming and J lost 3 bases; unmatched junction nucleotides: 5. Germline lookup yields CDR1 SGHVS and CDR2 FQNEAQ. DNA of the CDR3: TGTGCCAGCAGCCCCCAGGGACAGGGCTACGAGCAGTACTTC. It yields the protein CASSPQGQGYEQYF.

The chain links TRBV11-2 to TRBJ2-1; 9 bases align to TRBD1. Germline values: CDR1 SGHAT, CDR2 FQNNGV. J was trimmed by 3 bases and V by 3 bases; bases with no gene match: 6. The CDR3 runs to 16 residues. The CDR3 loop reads CASSFSGTGYYNEQFF. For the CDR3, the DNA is TGTGCCAGCAGCTTTTCTGGGACAGGGTACTACAATGAGCAGTTCTTC. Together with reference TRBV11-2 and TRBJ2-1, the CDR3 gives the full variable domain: EAGVAQSPRYKIIEKRQSVAFWCNPISGHATLYWYQQILGQGPKLLIQFQNNGVVDDSQLPKDRFSAERLKGVDSTLKIQPAKLEDSAVYLCASSFSGTGYYNEQFFGPGTRLTVL.

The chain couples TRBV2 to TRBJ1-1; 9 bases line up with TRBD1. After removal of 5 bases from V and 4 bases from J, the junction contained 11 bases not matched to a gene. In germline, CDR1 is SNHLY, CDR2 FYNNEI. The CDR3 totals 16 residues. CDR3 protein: CASSLWDRERTTEAFF. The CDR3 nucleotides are TGTGCCAGCAGTCTCTGGGACAGGGAGAGGACCACTGAAGCTTTCTTT.

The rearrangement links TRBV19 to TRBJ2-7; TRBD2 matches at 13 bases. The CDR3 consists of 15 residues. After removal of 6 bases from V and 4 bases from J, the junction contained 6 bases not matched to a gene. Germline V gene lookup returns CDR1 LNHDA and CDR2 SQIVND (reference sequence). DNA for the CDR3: TGTGCCAGTAGAAACGGACTAGCGGGAGTATACGAGCAGTACTTC. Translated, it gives CASRNGLAGVYEQYF.

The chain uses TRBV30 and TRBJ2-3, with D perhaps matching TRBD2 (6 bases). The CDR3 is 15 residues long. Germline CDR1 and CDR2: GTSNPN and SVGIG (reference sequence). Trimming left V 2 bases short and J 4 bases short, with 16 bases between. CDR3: CAWSSGAGIADTQYF. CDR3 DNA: TGTGCCTGGAGTTCCGGTGCGGGAATTGCAGATACGCAGTATTTT.

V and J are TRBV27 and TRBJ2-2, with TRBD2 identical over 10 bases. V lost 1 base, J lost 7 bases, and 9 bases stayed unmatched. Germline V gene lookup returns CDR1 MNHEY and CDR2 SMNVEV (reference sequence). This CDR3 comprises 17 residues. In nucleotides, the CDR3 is TGTGCCAGCAGTTTATGGTTAGCGGGAGGAAAGGTCGGGGAGCTGTTTTTT. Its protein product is CASSLWLAGGKVGELFF.

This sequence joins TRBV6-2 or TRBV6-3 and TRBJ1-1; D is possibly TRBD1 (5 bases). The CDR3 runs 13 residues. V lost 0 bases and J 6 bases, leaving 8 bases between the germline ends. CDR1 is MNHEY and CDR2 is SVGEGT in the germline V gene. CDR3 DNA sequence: TGTGCCAGCAGTTACTCACAGGTGGCTGAAGCTTTCTTT. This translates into CASSYSQVAEAFF.

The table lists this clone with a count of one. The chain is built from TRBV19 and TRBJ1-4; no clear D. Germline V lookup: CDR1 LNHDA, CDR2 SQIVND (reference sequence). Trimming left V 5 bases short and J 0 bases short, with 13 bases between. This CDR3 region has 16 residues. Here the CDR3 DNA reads TGTGCCAGTAGTCACACCGGGGAGCCAACTAATGAAAAACTGTTTTTT. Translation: CASSHTGEPTNEKLFF. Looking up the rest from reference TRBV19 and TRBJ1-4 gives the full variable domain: DGGITQSPKYLFRKEGQNVTLSCEQNLNHDAMYWYRQDPGQGLRLIYYSQIVNDFQKGDIAEGYSVSREKKESFPLTVTSAQKNPTAFYLCASSHTGEPTNEKLFFGSGTQLSVL.

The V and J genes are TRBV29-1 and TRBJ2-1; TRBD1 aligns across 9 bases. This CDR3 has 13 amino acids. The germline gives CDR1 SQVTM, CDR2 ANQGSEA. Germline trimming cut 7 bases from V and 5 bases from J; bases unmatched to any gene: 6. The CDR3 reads CSGTGTGNNEQFF. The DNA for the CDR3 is TGCAGCGGAACCGGGACAGGGAACAATGAGCAGTTCTTC.

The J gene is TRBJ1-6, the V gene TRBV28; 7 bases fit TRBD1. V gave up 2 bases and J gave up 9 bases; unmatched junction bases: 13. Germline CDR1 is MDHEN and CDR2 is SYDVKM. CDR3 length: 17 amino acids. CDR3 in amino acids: CASSLPGGGASFSPLHF. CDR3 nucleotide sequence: TGTGCCAGCAGTTTACCCGGAGGGGGCGCATCATTTTCACCCCTCCACTTT.